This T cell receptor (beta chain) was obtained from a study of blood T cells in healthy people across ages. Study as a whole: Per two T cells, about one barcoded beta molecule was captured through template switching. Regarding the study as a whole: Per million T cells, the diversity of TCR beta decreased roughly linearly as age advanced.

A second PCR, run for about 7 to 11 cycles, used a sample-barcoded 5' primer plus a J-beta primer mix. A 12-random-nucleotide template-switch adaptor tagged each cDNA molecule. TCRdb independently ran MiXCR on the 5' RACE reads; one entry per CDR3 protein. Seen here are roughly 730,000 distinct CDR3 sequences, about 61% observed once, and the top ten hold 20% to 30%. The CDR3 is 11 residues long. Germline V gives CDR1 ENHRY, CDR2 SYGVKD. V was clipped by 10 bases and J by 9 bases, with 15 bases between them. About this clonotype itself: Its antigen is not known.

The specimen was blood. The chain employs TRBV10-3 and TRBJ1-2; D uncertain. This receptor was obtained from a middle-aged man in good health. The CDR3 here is CASGGQSSYTF. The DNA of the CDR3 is TGTGCCAGTGGAGGGCAGAGTAGCTACACCTTC.